These T cell receptor beta chains were read from a single sample in a study of blood T cell repertoires in COVID-19. Here immunoSEQ multiplex PCR was the method, and the copy in TCRdb shows in-frame clones only, minus some. This table has hundreds of thousands of clones, approximately 88% appearing once. The sequenced material came from peripheral blood. The source of these receptors is a man aged 40-49 years with acute or convalescent COVID-19. Each CDR3 is given with its conserved first and last residue. Fields, in order: J gene, clone size, D gene, V gene, CDR3 protein, CDR3 DNA. D genes are given only for firm matches. Clone size is not always given. Where it is, it says once, few, many or a class for expanded clones.

>TRBJ2-5|.|TRBD2|TRBV24-1
CATSETSGVETQYF
TGTGCCACCAGTGAGACTAGCGGGGTCGAGACCCAGTACTTC
>TRBJ2-7|few|.|TRBV5-6
CASSLVDNYEQYF
TGTGCCAGCAGCTTGGTTGACAACTACGAGCAGTACTTC
>TRBJ1-5|.|.|TRBV5-6
CASSRIGWGGSFQPQHF
TGTGCCAGCAGCCGGATTGGGTGGGGGGGCTCGTTTCAGCCCCAGCATTTT
>TRBJ2-2|.|.|TRBV9
CASSRQGGTGELFF
TGTGCCAGCAGCCGCCAGGGGGGCACCGGGGAGCTGTTTTTT
>TRBJ2-2|.|.|TRBV27
CASSLSVLPGELFF
TGTGCCAGCAGTTTATCCGTTCTTCCCGGGGAGCTGTTTTTT
>TRBJ1-1|.|.|TRBV2
CASSVDRRNTEAFF
TGTGCCAGCAGTGTAGACAGGAGGAACACTGAAGCTTTCTTT
>TRBJ2-7|.|TRBD2|TRBV9
CASSVHPSGQYEQYF
TGTGCCAGCAGCGTCCATCCTAGCGGGCAGTACGAGCAGTACTTC
>TRBJ1-5|.|.|TRBV19
CASTSRVVGSNQPQHF
TGTGCCAGTACCAGCAGGGTCGTTGGGAGCAATCAGCCCCAGCATTTT
>TRBJ2-2|.|TRBD1|TRBV10-3
CAISAGTGATGELFF
TGTGCCATCAGTGCCGGGACAGGGGCCACCGGGGAGCTGTTTTTT
>TRBJ2-2|.|.|TRBV4-1
CASSQTQTDFNTGELFF
TGCGCCAGCAGCCAGACCCAGACAGACTTCAACACCGGGGAGCTGTTTTTT
>TRBJ2-1|.|TRBD2|TRBV28
CASSPTQGLGTSYGEQFF
TGTGCCAGCAGTCCTACGCAGGGACTAGGGACTTCCTACGGTGAGCAGTTCTTC
>TRBJ2-2|.|.|TRBV5-8
CASSVRTSPGELFF
TGTGCCAGCAGCGTCCGGACTTCCCCCGGGGAGCTGTTTTTT
>TRBJ1-1|.|TRBD1|TRBV12-3/TRBV12-4
CASRRLTGFGAFF
TGTGCCAGCAGAAGGCTGACAGGGTTCGGGGCTTTCTTT
>TRBJ1-2|.|.|TRBV7-6
CASSLGGARGYTF
TGTGCCAGCAGCTTGGGGGGGGCCCGTGGCTACACCTTC
>TRBJ2-3|.|.|TRBV28
CASPPRGSSTDTQYF
TGTGCCAGTCCCCCTAGAGGTTCTAGCACAGATACGCAGTATTTT
>TRBJ1-6|.|.|TRBV19
CASSMGGESPLHF
TGTGCCAGTAGTATGGGGGGAGAGTCACCCCTCCACTTT
>TRBJ1-2|.|.|TRBV7-9
CASGLQVNYGYTF
TGTGCCAGCGGATTACAGGTAAACTATGGCTACACCTTC
>TRBJ1-2|.|.|TRBV6-1
CASSETGYYGYTF
TGTGCCAGCAGTGAAACAGGGTACTATGGCTACACCTTC
>TRBJ2-1|.|TRBD1|TRBV3-1/TRBV3-2
CASSPGQGTNNEQFF
TGTGCCAGCAGCCCGGGACAGGGGACCAACAATGAGCAGTTCTTC